These 21 T cell receptor beta chains came from one sample sequenced in a study of beta chain features in type 1 diabetes. Reverse transcription of all isolated RNA meant that expressed TCRB transcripts were sequenced. Here immunoSEQ multiplex PCR was the method, and the copy in TCRdb shows in-frame clones only, minus some. The data show around 360,000 clones, over 9.5% seen once. Regarding the study as a whole: Significant though moderate, a shortening of TCRB CDR3s appeared in all four CD4+ subsets of Type 1 diabetes patients.

These receptors' antigens are unknown. The sequenced sample consisted of naive CD4+ T cells from blood. The receptor set was obtained from a woman aged 18-35 years with type 1 diabetes.

This clone was counted only a few times. This chain links TRBV29-1 with TRBJ2-3; 9 nucleotides align to TRBD2. Germline V gene lookup returns CDR1 SQVTM and CDR2 ANQGSEA. The CDR3 has 14 residues. J lost 5 bases, V lost 6 bases, and 9 bases had no gene match. Written as DNA, the CDR3 is TGCAGCGTCGAGCTAGCGGGACCCGGAGATACGCAGTATTTT. This gives the protein CSVELAGPGDTQYF.

This clone was counted between two and nine times. This chain joins TRBV5-4 and TRBJ2-7, with D maybe TRBD2 (6 bases). From germline, CDR1 is SGHNT and CDR2 YYREEE (reference sequence). V was cut by 4 bases and J by 4 bases, with 15 bases left in between. The CDR3 contains 14 residues. CDR3 amino acids: CASSPGTVIYEQYF. The DNA for the CDR3 is TGTGCCAGCAGCCCCGGGACTGTGATTTACGAGCAGTACTTC.

V is TRBV21-1 and J is TRBJ2-5; no check of the table's D call, TRBD2, against the DNA was made. TRBV21-1 has pseudogene status. This CDR3 spans 14 amino acids. In DNA, the CDR3 is TGTGCCAGCAGCAAGTTCCTAGCGGGAGAGGACCAGTACTTC. Amino acid sequence: CASSKFLAGEDQYF.

The chain carries TRBV4-1 and TRBJ1-4; D may be TRBD1 (5 bases). Trimming stripped 3 bases from V and 0 bases from J, with 11 bases between. Germline loops: CDR1 MGHRA, CDR2 YSYEKL. The CDR3 sequence is 16 residues long. CDR3 in amino acids: CASSHPGHSTNEKLFF. The CDR3 DNA reads as TGCGCCAGCAGCCACCCCGGACACTCAACTAATGAAAAACTGTTTTTT.

CDR3 nucleotides: TGTGCCAGCAGCTTAGCGCGGGGGACAAGCACAGATACGCAGTATTTT. Encoded protein: CASSLARGTSTDTQYF. This chain links TRBV7-9 with TRBJ2-3; D might be TRBD2 (7 bases). CDR1 is SEHNR, CDR2 FQNEAQ, per germline (reference sequence). V was pared by 0 bases and J by 0 bases, with 10 bases between. The CDR3 sequence is 16 residues long.

This chain uses TRBV5-1 with TRBJ1-2, with D tentatively TRBD1 (5 bases). There are 14 residues in the CDR3. Germline CDR1 and CDR2: SGHRS and YFSETQ. Trimming stripped 0 bases from V and 3 bases from J, with 9 bases between. Written as DNA, the CDR3 is TGCGCCAGCAGCTTGGCTCCGGGGGACTATGGCTACACCTTC. Translated, it gives CASSLAPGDYGYTF.

The chain joins TRBV15 to TRBJ1-4, with D tentatively TRBD1 (5 bases). The CDR3 runs 15 residues. CDR1 is LNHNV, CDR2 YYDKDF, per germline (reference sequence). V was trimmed by 5 bases and J by 4 bases, leaving 14 bases between them. CDR3 nucleotide sequence: TGTGCCACCAGCGGGTCACGACAGATTAATGAAAAACTGTTTTTT. This codes for CATSGSRQINEKLFF.

There are a few counts of this clone. The CDR3 DNA reads TGTGCCAGCAGCCTCTACACTAGCGGGGGGTATAATGAGCAGTTCTTC. This encodes CASSLYTSGGYNEQFF. This chain joins TRBV7-8 and TRBJ2-1, with 12 bases lining up with TRBD2. The V gene's germline CDR1 is SGHVS and CDR2 FQNEAQ. The trim removed 5 bases at V and 7 bases at J, leaving 9 bases unmatched. There are 16 residues in the CDR3. Full variable domain (rest looked up from reference TRBV7-8 and TRBJ2-1): GAGVSQSPRYKVAKRGQDVALRCDPISGHVSLFWYQQALGQGPEFLTYFQNEAQLDKSGLPSDRFFAERPEGSVSTLKIQRTQQEDSAVYLCASSLYTSGGYNEQFFGPGTRLTVL.

Only a few counts were recorded for this clone. CDR3 region: CASSLGGREPQHF. The CDR3 DNA follows: TGCGCCAGCAGCTTGGGAGGGCGAGAGCCCCAGCATTTT. V and J are TRBV5-1 and TRBJ1-5; D is unclear. Germline V gene data show CDR1 as SGHRS and CDR2 as YFSETQ. The CDR3 runs 13 residues. V lost 0 bases to trimming and J lost 8 bases, with 9 bases between them.

This clone occurred a few times. The rearrangement joins TRBV9 to TRBJ1-4, with TRBD1 matching over 7 bases. Germline trimming cut 0 bases from V and 6 bases from J; bases unmatched to any gene: 11. This CDR3 comprises 17 residues. Germline V CDR1 and CDR2: SGDLS, YYNGEE. The CDR3 DNA follows: TGTGCCAGCAGCGTAGGGACGACATCGGGACAGTATGAAAAACTGTTTTTT. Translating it yields CASSVGTTSGQYEKLFF.

This clone has a handful of counts. The rearrangement links TRBV2 to TRBJ2-1, with a possible D match to TRBD2 (5 bases). CDR3 length: 15 residues. CDR1 is SNHLY, CDR2 FYNNEI, per germline. V was pared by 4 bases and J by 4 bases, with 14 bases between. The CDR3 region has the DNA TGTGCCAGCAGTGTCGTGGCGGGTTGGTACAATGAGCAGTTCTTC. Translation: CASSVVAGWYNEQFF.

V and J are TRBV7-9 and TRBJ1-1; the D gene is possibly TRBD1 (6 bases). In germline, CDR1 is SEHNR, CDR2 FQNEAQ (reference sequence). CDR3 length equals 15 residues. Trimming left V 3 bases short and J 1 base short, with 12 bases between. CDR3: CASSLPGVTNTEAFF. The CDR3 nucleotides read TGTGCCAGCAGCTTGCCAGGGGTCACGAACACTGAAGCTTTCTTT.

This chain links TRBV19 with TRBJ1-2, with D possibly TRBD1 on 6 matching bases. The length of the CDR3 is 12 residues. V gave up 7 bases and J gave up 9 bases, with 15 bases separating them. Germline V gene data show CDR1 as LNHDA and CDR2 as SQIVND (reference sequence). The CDR3 loop reads CASIDDRRSYTF. CDR3 nucleotides: TGTGCCAGTATTGATGACAGGCGAAGCTACACCTTC.

The J gene is TRBJ2-1, the V gene TRBV2; a weak D match, TRBD2 (7 bases). CDR3 length: 11 amino acids. V lost 5 bases, J lost 10 bases, and 9 bases lay in between. Germline V CDR1 and CDR2: SNHLY, FYNNEI. CDR3 amino acids: CASSRGGEQFF. Here the CDR3 DNA reads TGTGCCAGCAGTAGGGGGGGGGAGCAGTTCTTC. Supplemented by reference TRBV2 and TRBJ2-1, the full variable domain reads EPEVTQTPSHQVTQMGQEVILRCVPISNHLYFYWYRQILGQKVEFLVSFYNNEISEKSEIFDDQFSVERPDGSNFTLKIRSTKLEDSAMYFCASSRGGEQFFGPGTRLTVL.

The chain carries TRBV7-2 and TRBJ2-1, with D uncertain. CDR3 size: 12 residues. V lost 3 bases to trimming and J lost 5 bases, with 5 bases between them. CDR1 is SGHTA and CDR2 is FQGNSA in the germline V gene. The CDR3 loop reads CASSFFNNEQFF. CDR3 nucleotides: TGTGCCAGCAGCTTCTTTAACAATGAGCAGTTCTTC.

This clone was detected a few times. V is TRBV11-1 and J is TRBJ2-5; possible D gene TRBD1, 7 bases. With 5 bases removed from V and 5 bases from J, the gap between germline ends came to 12 bases. CDR3 length equals 13 residues. Looked up from germline, CDR1 is SGHAT and CDR2 is FQDESV (reference sequence). In DNA, the CDR3 is TGTGCCAGCAGCCCGACAGGGAGGGAGACCCAGTACTTC. It translates to CASSPTGRETQYF.

CDR3 in amino acids: CASSPGLQPQHF. The CDR3 region has the DNA TGTGCCAGCAGCCCAGGACTTCAGCCCCAGCATTTT. J is TRBJ1-5 and V is TRBV7-9; D is undetermined. Germline V gene sequence: CDR1 SEHNR, CDR2 FQNEAQ (reference sequence). This CDR3 has 12 amino acids. V was shortened by 5 bases and J by 6 bases, with 8 bases between the two germline ends.

This sequence joins TRBV30 and TRBJ2-3, with 8 nucleotides matching TRBD2. Per germline, CDR1 GTSNPN and CDR2 SVGIG (reference sequence). The V and J ends lost 5 bases and 2 bases, in that order; junction bases with no gene match: 0. This CDR3 contains 12 residues. The CDR3 sequence is CAWGLATDTQYF. The CDR3 coding sequence is TGTGCCTGGGGACTAGCCACAGATACGCAGTATTTT.

J is TRBJ2-1 and V is TRBV28, with 8 bases lining up with TRBD2. CDR3 length equals 18 residues. Germline CDR1 is MDHEN and CDR2 is SYDVKM. V lost 5 bases, J lost 1 base, and 13 bases stayed unmatched. The CDR3 region is CASSTQGPAGGSYNEQFF. The CDR3, as DNA: TGTGCCAGCAGTACCCAGGGCCCCGCGGGAGGATCCTACAATGAGCAGTTCTTC.

This clone was observed a few times. The V and J genes are TRBV2 and TRBJ2-7, with TRBD2 identical over 8 bases. The CDR3 runs to 13 residues. V was pared by 6 bases and J by 7 bases, with 8 bases of the junction left unmatched. Germline V lookup: CDR1 SNHLY, CDR2 FYNNEI. The CDR3 protein is CASRWDGGGEQYF. The CDR3 coding sequence is TGTGCCAGCAGATGGGACGGCGGGGGGGAGCAGTACTTC.

The table lists this clone with a few counts. The chain recombines TRBV18 with TRBJ1-1; D might be TRBD1 (6 bases). CDR1 and CDR2 from the germline V gene are KGHSH and LQKENI. The CDR3 consists of 14 residues. The germline V and J ends were trimmed by 3 bases and 2 bases, with 10 bases remaining between them. The CDR3 sequence: CASSPKQGNTEAFF. CDR3 DNA: TGTGCCAGCTCACCGAAACAGGGTAACACTGAAGCTTTCTTT.